This T cell receptor (beta chain) was captured by sequencing in a study of blood T cells in healthy people across ages. Ten milliliters of peripheral blood were drawn from each donor into EDTA-treated tubes. Study findings and constraints: Total diversity from one million sequenced T cells was likely underestimated.

Sample-barcoded 5' priming and a J-beta primer mix drove a second PCR of 7 to 11 cycles. TCRdb passed the 5' RACE reads through MiXCR, listing each CDR3 protein once. Of approximately 800,000 distinct CDR3 sequences in the sample, around two thirds were seen once. As for this clonotype: Its antigen is unidentified.

This sequence was found in a man between 25 and 39 years old in good health. Sequenced material: blood.

CDR3 in DNA: TGTGCCAGCAGCAGGGACGGACGCCGGACCCAGTACTTC. This sequence encodes CASSRDGRRTQYF. The chain links TRBV6-1 to TRBJ2-5, with D perhaps assigned TRBD1 or TRBD2 (5 bases each). The CDR3 extends over 13 amino acids. The germline V gene has CDR1 MNHNS and CDR2 SASEGT. Trimming left V 6 bases short and J 7 bases short, with 15 bases between.